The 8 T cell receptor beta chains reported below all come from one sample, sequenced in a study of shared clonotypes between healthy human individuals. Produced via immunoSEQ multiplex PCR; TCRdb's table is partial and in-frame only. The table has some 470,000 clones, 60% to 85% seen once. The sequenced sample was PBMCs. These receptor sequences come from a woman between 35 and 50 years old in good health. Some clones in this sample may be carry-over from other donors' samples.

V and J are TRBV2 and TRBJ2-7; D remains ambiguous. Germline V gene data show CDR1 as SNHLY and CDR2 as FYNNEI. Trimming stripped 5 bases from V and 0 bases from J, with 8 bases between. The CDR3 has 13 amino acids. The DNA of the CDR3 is TGTGCCAGCAGTCTTCCTGACTCCTACGAGCAGTACTTC. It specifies CASSLPDSYEQYF.

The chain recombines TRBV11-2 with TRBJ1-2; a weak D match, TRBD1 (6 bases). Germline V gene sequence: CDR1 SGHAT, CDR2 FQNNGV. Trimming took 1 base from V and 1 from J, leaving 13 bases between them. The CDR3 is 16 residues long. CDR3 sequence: CASSLASGQSNYGYTF. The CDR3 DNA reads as TGTGCCAGCAGCTTAGCTTCCGGACAGAGTAACTATGGCTACACCTTC. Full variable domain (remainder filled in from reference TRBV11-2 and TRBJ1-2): EAGVAQSPRYKIIEKRQSVAFWCNPISGHATLYWYQQILGQGPKLLIQFQNNGVVDDSQLPKDRFSAERLKGVDSTLKIQPAKLEDSAVYLCASSLASGQSNYGYTFGSGTRLTVV.

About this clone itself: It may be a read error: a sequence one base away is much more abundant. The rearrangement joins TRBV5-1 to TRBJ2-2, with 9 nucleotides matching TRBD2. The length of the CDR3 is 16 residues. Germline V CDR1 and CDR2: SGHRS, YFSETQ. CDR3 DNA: TGCGCCGGCAGCTTGGGACTAGCTCGGGGATCGGGGGAGCTGTTTTTT. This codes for CAGSLGLARGSGELFF.

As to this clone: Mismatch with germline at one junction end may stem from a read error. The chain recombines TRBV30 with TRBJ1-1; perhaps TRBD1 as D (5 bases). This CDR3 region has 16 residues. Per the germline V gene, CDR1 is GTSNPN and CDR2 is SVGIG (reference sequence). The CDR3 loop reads CAAEAGMISWSTEALF. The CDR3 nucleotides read TGTGCCGCGGAGGCAGGGATGATCTCTTGGAGCACTGAAGCTCTCTTT.

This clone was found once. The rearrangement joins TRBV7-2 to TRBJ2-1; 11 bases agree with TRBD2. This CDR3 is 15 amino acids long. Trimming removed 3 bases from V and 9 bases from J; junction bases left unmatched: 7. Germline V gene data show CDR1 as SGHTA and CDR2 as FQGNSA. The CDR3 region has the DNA TGTGCCAGCAGCTTGGAGACTAGCGGGATTACTGAGCAGTTCTTC. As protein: CASSLETSGITEQFF.

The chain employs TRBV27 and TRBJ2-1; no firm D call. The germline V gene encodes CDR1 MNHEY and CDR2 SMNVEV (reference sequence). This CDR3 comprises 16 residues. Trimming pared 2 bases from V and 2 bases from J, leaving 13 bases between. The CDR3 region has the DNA TGTGCCAGCAGTTTAAGCCCTAGTCTCGCCTACAATGAGCAGTTCTTC. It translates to CASSLSPSLAYNEQFF.

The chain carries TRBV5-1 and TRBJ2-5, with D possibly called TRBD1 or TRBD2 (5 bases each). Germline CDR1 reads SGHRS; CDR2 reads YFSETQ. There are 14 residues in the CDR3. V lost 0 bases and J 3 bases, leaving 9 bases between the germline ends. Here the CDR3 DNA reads TGCGCCAGCAGCTTGGCCTTGGGGGAAGAGACCCAGTACTTC. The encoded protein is CASSLALGEETQYF.

CDR3 amino acids: CASSPGQGGIDTQYF. As DNA, the CDR3 is TGTGCCAGCAGTCCGGGACAGGGTGGTATAGATACGCAGTATTTT. The V gene is TRBV28, the J gene TRBJ2-3; TRBD1 matches at 9 bases. CDR3 length: 15 amino acids. CDR1 MDHEN and CDR2 SYDVKM come from the germline V gene. Losses at the gene ends were 5 bases for V and 5 bases for J; bases not matched to a gene: 8.